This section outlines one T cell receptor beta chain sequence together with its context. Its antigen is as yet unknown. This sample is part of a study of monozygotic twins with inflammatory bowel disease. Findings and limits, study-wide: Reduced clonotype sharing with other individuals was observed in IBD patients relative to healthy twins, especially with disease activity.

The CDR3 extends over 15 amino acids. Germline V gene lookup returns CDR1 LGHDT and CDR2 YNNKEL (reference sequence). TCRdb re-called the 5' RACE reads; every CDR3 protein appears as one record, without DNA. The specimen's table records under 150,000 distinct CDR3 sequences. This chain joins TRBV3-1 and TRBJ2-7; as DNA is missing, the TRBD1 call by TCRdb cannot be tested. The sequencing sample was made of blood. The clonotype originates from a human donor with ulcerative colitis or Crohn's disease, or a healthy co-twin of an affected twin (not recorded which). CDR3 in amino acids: CASSPGAGGPYEQYF.